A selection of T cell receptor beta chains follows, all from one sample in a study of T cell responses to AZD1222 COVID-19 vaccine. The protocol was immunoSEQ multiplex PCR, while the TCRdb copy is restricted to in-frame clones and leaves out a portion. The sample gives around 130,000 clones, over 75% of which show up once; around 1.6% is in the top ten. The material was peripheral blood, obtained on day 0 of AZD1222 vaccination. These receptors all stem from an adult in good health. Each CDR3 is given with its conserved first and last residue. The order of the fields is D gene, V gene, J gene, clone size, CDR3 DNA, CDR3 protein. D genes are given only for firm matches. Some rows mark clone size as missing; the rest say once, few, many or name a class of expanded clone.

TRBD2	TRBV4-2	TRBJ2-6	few	TGTGCCAGCAGCCCCTACGGACTAGCGGGACCAAGCTCTGGGGCCAACGTCCTGACTTTC	CASSPYGLAGPSSGANVLTF
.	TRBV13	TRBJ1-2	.	TGTGCCAGCAGCCAGGGGAACTATGGCTACACCTTC	CASSQGNYGYTF
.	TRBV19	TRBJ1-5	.	TGTGCCAGTAGGGCCGTCGAGGGACCCCAGCATTTT	CASRAVEGPQHF
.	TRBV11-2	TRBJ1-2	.	TGTGCCAGCAGCACACGACTGGCCCCGGACTATGGCTACACCTTC	CASSTRLAPDYGYTF
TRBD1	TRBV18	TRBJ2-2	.	TGTGCCAGCCTCCTAGACAGGGATGGCGGGGAGCTGTTTTTT	CASLLDRDGGELFF
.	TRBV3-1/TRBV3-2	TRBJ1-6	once	TGTGCCAGCAGCCAGGCTTACCAAAATTCACCCCTCCACTTT	CASSQAYQNSPLHF
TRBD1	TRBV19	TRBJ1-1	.	TGTGCCAGTAGTATTCAGCCGGGACAGGGGAGGACTGAAGCTTTCTTT	CASSIQPGQGRTEAFF
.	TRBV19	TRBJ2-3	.	TGTGCCAGTAGTTCCCCGACAGCCCGGTTGGCGCAGTATTTT	CASSSPTARLAQYF
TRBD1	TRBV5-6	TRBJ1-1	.	TGTGCCAGCAGCAGAGGACAGGGAGCTTTCTTT	CASSRGQGAFF
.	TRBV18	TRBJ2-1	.	TGTGCCAGCTCACCCCCCGTTCGGGGGACCTACAATGAGCAGTTCTTC	CASSPPVRGTYNEQFF
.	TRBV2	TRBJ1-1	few	TGTGCCAGCATCTTCTCGAGGGGATTGAACACTGAAGCTTTCTTT	CASIFSRGLNTEAFF
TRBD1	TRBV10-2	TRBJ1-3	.	TGCGCCAGCAGCGAAGACAGGGGGGCCTCTGGAAACACCATATATTTT	CASSEDRGASGNTIYF
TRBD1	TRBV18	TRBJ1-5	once	TGTGCCAGCTCACCGGGGACAGGGCTTCAGCCCCAGCATTTT	CASSPGTGLQPQHF
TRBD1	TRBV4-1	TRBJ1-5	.	TGCGCCAGCAGCCGGGACAGTCCGGGGCCCCAGCATTTT	CASSRDSPGPQHF
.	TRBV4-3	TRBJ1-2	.	TGCGCCAGCAGCCGTGGGGGTGGGGTCGGCTACACCTTC	CASSRGGGVGYTF
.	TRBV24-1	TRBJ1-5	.	TGTGCCACCAGTGACTATACAGGGTATAGCAATCAGCCCCAGCATTTT	CATSDYTGYSNQPQHF
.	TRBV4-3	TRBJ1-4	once	TGCGCCAGCAGCCCTAGGACCGGGGGGGAAAAACTGTTTTTT	CASSPRTGGEKLFF
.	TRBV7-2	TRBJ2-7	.	TGTGCCAGCAGCTTAGCGGGACGGGGCGGAGGATTGTACGAGCAGTACTTC	CASSLAGRGGGLYEQYF
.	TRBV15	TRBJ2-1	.	TGTGCCACCAGCAGTGGGGCCAGCGAAGCGAAGAGTGAGCAGTTCTTC	CATSSGASEAKSEQFF
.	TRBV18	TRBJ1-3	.	TGTGCCAGCTCACCGATTGTTCTAGCCATGCCCGGAAACACCATATATTTT	CASSPIVLAMPGNTIYF
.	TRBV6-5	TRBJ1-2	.	TGTGCCAGCAGACCCGACAGAAACTATGGCTACACCTTC	CASRPDRNYGYTF
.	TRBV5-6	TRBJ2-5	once	TGTGCCAGCAGCTATAGTTGGGGGGCCCAAGAGACCCAGTACTTC	CASSYSWGAQETQYF
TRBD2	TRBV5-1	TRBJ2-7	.	TGCGCCAGCAGCGACGGACTAGCGGGAAAATACGAGCAGTACTTC	CASSDGLAGKYEQYF
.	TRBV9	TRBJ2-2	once	TGTGCCAGCAGCGTAGGTGGAGCGAACACCGGGGAGCTGTTTTTT	CASSVGGANTGELFF